The source of this T cell receptor (beta chain) is a study of Ad26.COV2.S vaccination and SARS-CoV-2 variants. Study background: Ad26.COV2.S, an intramuscular injection, was given once or twice 56 days apart. The study, taken as a whole, reports: Overall T cell responses may have been underestimated by the analyses of TCR breadth and depth.

Noted treatment: some 20 received Ad26.COV2.S at low or high dose, single or two shots; about 5 received placebo; per-sample allocation not given. The study sampled participants on day 63 after the first vaccine or placebo injection. A remark on this clone: Its antigen is not identified.

The repertoire was sequenced with immunoSEQ multiplex PCR; TCRdb's copy has only in-frame clones and lacks some. The table lists about 440,000 clones, around 90% of them singletons. The germline V gene has CDR1 GTSNPN and CDR2 SVGIG (reference sequence). The ends were cut back, 0 bases at V and 5 bases at J, with 10 bases in the middle. This CDR3 comprises 13 residues. The specimen was peripheral blood, collected in a trial of Ad26.COV2.S vaccine versus placebo. J is TRBJ2-5 and V is TRBV30, with D possibly matching TRBD2 (5 bases). This clonotype was obtained from a person between 18 and 65 years old who received the Ad26.COV2.S COVID-19 vaccine or a placebo. For the CDR3, the DNA is TGTGCCTGGAGTGTAGCTAGGAGGGAGACCCAGTACTTC. It specifies CAWSVARRETQYF.